This TCR beta chain was captured in a study of CXCR3-negative and CXCR3-positive naive CD8 T cells (dated by TCRdb to between 2017 and 2020). Context from the whole study: About 150 million TRB reads were obtained in total, roughly 1.5 +/- 0.3 million reads per library. The diversity and physicochemical repertoire analyses included 11 donors pooled from two independent experiments. TRBV-TRBJ cluster analysis included naive subsets from several donors and memory cells from 3 donors. The study at large found these results: Freshly isolated PBMCs were used for most assays because CXCR3 expression partially decreased after cryopreservation. Both naive subsets had comparably high repertoire diversity, while memory CD8+ T cells had much lower repertoire diversity. Because surface CD5, which has been linked to self-reactivity in mice, was comparable between naive subsets, TCR interaction strength was also inferred from TRB CDR3 physicochemical properties. TRBV-TRBJ usage was similar between naive CXCR3-negative and CXCR3-positive cells from the same donor, while memory cells showed distinct patterns.

TCRdb records NextSeq 550 as the sequencer. The Human TCR Profiling Kit (MiLaboratory) was used to make UMI-labeled 5' RACE TRB cDNA libraries. cDNA synthesis used the entire amount of extracted RNA, and PCR amplification then used the entire amount of cDNA produced. Libraries were prepared in parallel with an identical number of PCR cycles. The source study handled its data this way. With a requirement of at least two reads per UMI, MIGEC and MiXCR extracted about 57,000 +/- 9,900 unique UMI-labeled TRB cDNA molecules per library. On average, each library contained about 40,000 +/- 10,000 functional in-frame TRB CDR3 nucleotide clonotypes without stop codons. After each sample was downsampled to 5000 UMI-labeled TRB molecules, VDJtools was used to calculate diversity metrics such as normalized Shannon-Wiener and Chao1. VDJtools was used to calculate clonotype-size-weighted physicochemical properties of the central five CDR3 residues, namely interaction energy, strength, volume and Kidera factor 4. TCRdb reprocessed the reads, so every CDR3 protein sequence counts as one entry and DNA is not shown. For this entry, the V and J calls and clone size follow TCRdb and not the study's own pipeline. The sample table on file contains more than 45,000 distinct CDR3 sequences. The ten largest clones represent about 15% of the sample.

Each CD8+ T cell subset was flow-sorted in triplicate, and around 320,000 cells per subset were placed directly into RLT lysis buffer. Peripheral blood mononuclear cells were isolated from buffy coats by standard density gradient centrifugation. An RNeasy Mini Kit was used to extract total RNA from the sorted cells. According to the germline V gene (reference sequence), CDR1 reads DFQATT and CDR2 reads SNEGSKA. The CDR3 holds 14 amino acids from the cysteine to the phenylalanine. No DNA is listed. Concerning this clonotype itself: Its antigen is still unknown.

The TCR sequence derives from a human donor in good health. Some clones in this sample may be carry-over from other donors' samples. The sample consisted of memory CD8+ T cells from blood. According to the study, the label for this sample's cell subset or site signals: conventional CD8+ memory T cells (TMEM), sorted as controls. Recombination linked TRBV20-1 to TRBJ2-3; TCRdb gives TRBD2 as the D gene, but with no DNA this cannot be confirmed. The CDR3 region reads CSAPSGRSADTQYF.